These T cell receptor beta chains were read from a single sample in a study of T cells in Graves' hyperthyroidism and ophthalmopathy. MiXCR, run by TCRdb on the multiplex PCR reads, gives a single entry per CDR3 protein. The table lists 110,000 to 150,000 distinct CDR3 sequences, approximately 20% of them singletons. The source material was blood. These TCRs come from a woman aged 45-65 years with Graves' hyperthyroidism that later progressed to Graves' ophthalmopathy. The CDR3 runs from the conserved cysteine through the conserved F or W. Fields, in order: D gene, V gene, clone size, J gene, CDR3 DNA, CDR3 protein. The D gene is left open where the match is weak. Rows may omit the clone size; those that give it use once, few, many or a size class.

D gene: NA; V gene: TRBV3-1; clone size: many; J gene: TRBJ2-3; CDR3 DNA: TGTGCCAGCAGCCCAAATCGGGTTACAGATACGCAGTATTTT; CDR3 protein: CASSPNRVTDTQYF
D gene: NA; V gene: TRBV29-1; clone size: many; J gene: TRBJ2-3; CDR3 DNA: TGCAGCGTTGAGGGGCTGTTGGACGCGGATACGCAGTATTTT; CDR3 protein: CSVEGLLDADTQYF
D gene: NA; V gene: TRBV19; clone size: NA; J gene: TRBJ1-2; CDR3 DNA: TGTGCCAGTACCTATACGGCGGCCGAAGGCTACACCTTC; CDR3 protein: CASTYTAAEGYTF
D gene: TRBD2; V gene: TRBV20-1; clone size: few; J gene: TRBJ2-1; CDR3 DNA: TGCAGTGCTAGGGGACTAGCGGGGAGGGTCGCCTACAATGAGCAGTTCTTC; CDR3 protein: CSARGLAGRVAYNEQFF
D gene: NA; V gene: TRBV6-1; clone size: NA; J gene: TRBJ2-1; CDR3 DNA: TGTGCCAGCAGAAGCTCACTAAATGAGCAGTTCTTC; CDR3 protein: CASRSSLNEQFF
D gene: TRBD1; V gene: TRBV6-2/TRBV6-3; clone size: many; J gene: TRBJ1-1; CDR3 DNA: TGTGCCAGCAGTTACCGACAGGGAGGCCCCTCCGCTGAAGCTTTCTTT; CDR3 protein: CASSYRQGGPSAEAFF
D gene: NA; V gene: TRBV28; clone size: once; J gene: TRBJ1-1; CDR3 DNA: TGTGCCAGCGGTCGACAGGCTTTCTTT; CDR3 protein: CASGRQAFF
D gene: NA; V gene: TRBV5-1; clone size: many; J gene: TRBJ1-1; CDR3 DNA: TGCGCCAGCCGTCGGGGGGGGAACACTGAAGCTTTCTTT; CDR3 protein: CASRRGGNTEAFF
D gene: TRBD2; V gene: TRBV29-1; clone size: many; J gene: TRBJ2-1; CDR3 DNA: TGCAGCGCCGCTGGGACTAGCGGGAGTGGGTCGAGCTCCTACAATGAGCAGTTCTTC; CDR3 protein: CSAAGTSGSGSSSYNEQFF
D gene: NA; V gene: TRBV6-1; clone size: NA; J gene: TRBJ2-1; CDR3 DNA: TGTGCCAGCAACCAGGGCATCCTTTACAATGAGCAGTTCTTC; CDR3 protein: CASNQGILYNEQFF
D gene: TRBD2; V gene: TRBV6-1; clone size: many; J gene: TRBJ2-3; CDR3 DNA: TGTGCCAGCAGTCCACTAGCGGGAGGCGATACGCAGTATTTT; CDR3 protein: CASSPLAGGDTQYF
D gene: TRBD2; V gene: TRBV29-1; clone size: NA; J gene: TRBJ2-1; CDR3 DNA: TGCAGCGCTATTCCCGGGACTAGTCATCGCTCCCTCTACAATGAGCAGTTCTTC; CDR3 protein: CSAIPGTSHRSLYNEQFF
D gene: TRBD2; V gene: TRBV20-1; clone size: many; J gene: TRBJ2-1; CDR3 DNA: TGCAGTGCTAGAGATCCTAGCGGGAGGAGGTCCTACAATGAGCAGTTCTTC; CDR3 protein: CSARDPSGRRSYNEQFF
D gene: TRBD1; V gene: TRBV6-2/TRBV6-3; clone size: NA; J gene: TRBJ2-4; CDR3 DNA: TGTGCCAGTACTCCCCTGCCACAGGGGCTAGCCAAAAACATTCAGTACTTC; CDR3 protein: CASTPLPQGLAKNIQYF
D gene: NA; V gene: TRBV2; clone size: many; J gene: TRBJ1-5; CDR3 DNA: TGTGCCAGCTCGGAGGGCCCAGGCAATCAGCCCCAGCATTTT; CDR3 protein: CASSEGPGNQPQHF
D gene: TRBD1; V gene: TRBV29-1; clone size: NA; J gene: TRBJ2-7; CDR3 DNA: TGCAGCGTTGAAGGTCGGACAGGGGTTAACTCCTACGAGCAGTACTTC; CDR3 protein: CSVEGRTGVNSYEQYF
D gene: NA; V gene: TRBV2; clone size: few; J gene: TRBJ2-7; CDR3 DNA: TGTGCCAGCAGTGGACAGGCCTACGAGCAGTACTTC; CDR3 protein: CASSGQAYEQYF
D gene: NA; V gene: TRBV2; clone size: NA; J gene: TRBJ1-2; CDR3 DNA: TGTGACAGCAGTTTTCAGGGGCGTAAGGACGGCTACACCTTC; CDR3 protein: CDSSFQGRKDGYTF
D gene: NA; V gene: TRBV5-6; clone size: few; J gene: TRBJ2-3; CDR3 DNA: TGTGCCAGCAGCTTGGGGGAACTAAGACATAGCACAGATACGCAGTATTTT; CDR3 protein: CASSLGELRHSTDTQYF
D gene: NA; V gene: TRBV7-9; clone size: NA; J gene: TRBJ2-5; CDR3 DNA: TGTGCCAGCAGCTTGGCAGGGACCTACCAAGAGACCCAGTACTTC; CDR3 protein: CASSLAGTYQETQYF
D gene: NA; V gene: TRBV27; clone size: many; J gene: TRBJ1-1; CDR3 DNA: TGTGCCAGCAGTTGGACAGAGGACACTGAAGCTTTCTTT; CDR3 protein: CASSWTEDTEAFF
D gene: NA; V gene: TRBV3-1; clone size: NA; J gene: TRBJ2-5; CDR3 DNA: TGTGCCAGCAGCCAAGAAGGAGAGGTGACCCAGTACTTC; CDR3 protein: CASSQEGEVTQYF
D gene: TRBD2; V gene: TRBV11-1; clone size: many; J gene: TRBJ2-1; CDR3 DNA: TGTGCCAGCAGCTTTTCAGGCTTGGGGAGGGCCTCCTACAATGAGCAGTTCTTC; CDR3 protein: CASSFSGLGRASYNEQFF
D gene: NA; V gene: TRBV12-3/TRBV12-4; clone size: many; J gene: TRBJ1-2; CDR3 DNA: TGTGCCAGCAGTCGACAGGAAAACTATGGCTACACCTTC; CDR3 protein: CASSRQENYGYTF
D gene: NA; V gene: TRBV2; clone size: many; J gene: TRBJ1-4; CDR3 DNA: TGTGCCACCTCACGCGGTTTGGTTGAAAAACTGTTTTTT; CDR3 protein: CATSRGLVEKLFF
D gene: NA; V gene: TRBV2; clone size: few; J gene: TRBJ2-7; CDR3 DNA: TGTGCCAGCAGTGAAGGGGGCGAGCAGTACTTC; CDR3 protein: CASSEGGEQYF
D gene: NA; V gene: TRBV20-1; clone size: many; J gene: TRBJ1-1; CDR3 DNA: TGCAGTGTTGCCCCGGGCAGGAACACTGAAGCTTTCTTT; CDR3 protein: CSVAPGRNTEAFF
D gene: NA; V gene: TRBV7-9; clone size: many; J gene: TRBJ2-3; CDR3 DNA: TGTGCCAGCAGCTTAGACGGGAGAGATACGCAGTATTTT; CDR3 protein: CASSLDGRDTQYF
D gene: NA; V gene: TRBV11-2; clone size: many; J gene: TRBJ1-2; CDR3 DNA: TGTGCCAGCAGCTCCGCCAGGTGGGCAGCTAACTATGGCTACACCTTC; CDR3 protein: CASSSARWAANYGYTF
D gene: NA; V gene: TRBV30; clone size: many; J gene: TRBJ1-5; CDR3 DNA: TGTGCCTGGAGTGGAGGGGACAATCAGCCCCAGCATTTT; CDR3 protein: CAWSGGDNQPQHF
D gene: TRBD2; V gene: TRBV20-1; clone size: many; J gene: TRBJ2-7; CDR3 DNA: TGCAGTGCTTTTAGCGGGAGCGTCTACGAGCAGTACTTC; CDR3 protein: CSAFSGSVYEQYF
D gene: NA; V gene: TRBV5-1; clone size: many; J gene: TRBJ2-2; CDR3 DNA: TGCGCCAGCAGCCCCCGGGGTAGCGAGAACACCGGGGAGCTGTTTTTT; CDR3 protein: CASSPRGSENTGELFF
D gene: NA; V gene: TRBV2; clone size: many; J gene: TRBJ2-7; CDR3 DNA: TGTGCCAGCATCATACAACAGGGATACGAGCAGTACTTC; CDR3 protein: CASIIQQGYEQYF
D gene: NA; V gene: TRBV11-2; clone size: NA; J gene: TRBJ2-3; CDR3 DNA: TGCGCCAGCAGCTTGTGGGTTTCCGATACGCAGTATTTT; CDR3 protein: CASSLWVSDTQYF
D gene: TRBD1; V gene: TRBV7-9; clone size: NA; J gene: TRBJ2-2; CDR3 DNA: TGTGCCAGCGGAACAGGGGCATCGGTCACCGGGGAGCTGTTTTTT; CDR3 protein: CASGTGASVTGELFF
D gene: TRBD2; V gene: TRBV2; clone size: many; J gene: TRBJ2-1; CDR3 DNA: TGTGCCAGCATCCAGCGGGAACGTGAGCAGTTCTTC; CDR3 protein: CASIQREREQFF
D gene: TRBD2; V gene: TRBV3-1; clone size: NA; J gene: TRBJ2-4; CDR3 DNA: TGTGCCAGCAGATCTAGCGGGACCAAAAACATTCAGTACTTC; CDR3 protein: CASRSSGTKNIQYF
D gene: TRBD1; V gene: TRBV3-1; clone size: many; J gene: TRBJ2-1; CDR3 DNA: TGTGCCAGCAGCCGTCCGGGACAGGGGTACAATGAGCAGTTCTTC; CDR3 protein: CASSRPGQGYNEQFF
D gene: NA; V gene: TRBV3-1; clone size: many; J gene: TRBJ2-2; CDR3 DNA: TGTGCCAGCAGGCTTCAGCAGAACACCGGGGAGCTGTTTTTT; CDR3 protein: CASRLQQNTGELFF
D gene: TRBD1; V gene: TRBV20-1; clone size: many; J gene: TRBJ2-2; CDR3 DNA: TGCAGTGCTAGAGTTGACAGGGGGCAGGGGAACACCGGGGAGCTGTTTTTT; CDR3 protein: CSARVDRGQGNTGELFF
D gene: TRBD2; V gene: TRBV5-1; clone size: many; J gene: TRBJ2-7; CDR3 DNA: TGCGCCAGCAGGGCAGGACTAGCGGGAGCCAAATCCTACGAGCAGTACTTC; CDR3 protein: CASRAGLAGAKSYEQYF
D gene: NA; V gene: TRBV28; clone size: NA; J gene: TRBJ1-2; CDR3 DNA: TGTACCAGCAGTCTTCGCCTATTTGGCGGCTACACCTTC; CDR3 protein: CTSSLRLFGGYTF
D gene: TRBD1; V gene: TRBV27; clone size: many; J gene: TRBJ2-7; CDR3 DNA: TGTGCCAGCAGGAAGGGACAGAGATCCTACGAGCAGTACTTC; CDR3 protein: CASRKGQRSYEQYF
D gene: NA; V gene: TRBV12-3/TRBV12-4; clone size: NA; J gene: TRBJ2-5; CDR3 DNA: TGTGCCAGCAGCTTCCATTCAGGGAAAGAGACCCAGTACTTC; CDR3 protein: CASSFHSGKETQYF
D gene: NA; V gene: TRBV9; clone size: NA; J gene: TRBJ1-4; CDR3 DNA: TGTGCCAGCAGCGTAGGAACGGTTGGTGAAAAACTGTTTTTT; CDR3 protein: CASSVGTVGEKLFF
D gene: NA; V gene: TRBV10-1; clone size: many; J gene: TRBJ2-1; CDR3 DNA: TGCGCCAGCAGTGAACGCGGTTCCTCCTACAATGAGCAGTTCTTC; CDR3 protein: CASSERGSSYNEQFF
D gene: TRBD2; V gene: TRBV27; clone size: few; J gene: TRBJ2-3; CDR3 DNA: TGTGCCAGCAGCCCGACTAGCGGGATTGTGGGTACGCAGTATTTT; CDR3 protein: CASSPTSGIVGTQYF
D gene: TRBD2; V gene: TRBV6-1; clone size: few; J gene: TRBJ2-1; CDR3 DNA: TGTGCCAGCAGTGAAGGGACTAGCGATTACAATGAGCAGTTCTTC; CDR3 protein: CASSEGTSDYNEQFF
D gene: NA; V gene: TRBV2; clone size: many; J gene: TRBJ1-5; CDR3 DNA: TGTGCCAGCAGGGGAGGTGGGGCGGGCAATCAGCCCCAGCATTTT; CDR3 protein: CASRGGGAGNQPQHF
D gene: TRBD2; V gene: TRBV5-1; clone size: many; J gene: TRBJ2-1; CDR3 DNA: TGCGCCAGCAGCCGGGGGGAGGTGCGGAATGAGCAGTTCTTC; CDR3 protein: CASSRGEVRNEQFF
D gene: NA; V gene: TRBV20-1; clone size: NA; J gene: TRBJ1-5; CDR3 DNA: TGCAGTGCCCGGCGAGGGGGGACGAGCAATCAGCCCCAGCATTTT; CDR3 protein: CSARRGGTSNQPQHF